The entry below describes one TCR beta chain. Its antigen is unknown. Germline V CDR1 and CDR2: SGHAT, FQNNGV. This CDR3 is 18 amino acids long. This sample was included in a study of CXCR3-negative and CXCR3-positive naive CD8 T cells. As for the study in general: Each library held about 1.5 +/- 0.3 million TRB reads, 130 million to 150 million in total.

Every subset of CD8+ T cells was sorted in triplicate at fewer than 350,000 cells each. The TRB libraries of cDNA were built by UMI-labeled 5' RACE. Each CDR3 protein gets one entry in TCRdb, which reprocessed the 5' RACE reads and gives no DNA. The sample totals roughly 59,000 distinct CDR3 sequences; its top ten clones hold 0.71%. Study outcomes and limitations: CXCR3-positive naive cells had more hydrophobic TRB CDR3s than CXCR3-negative naive cells.

This clonotype originated in a human donor in good health. Some clones in this sample may be carry-over from other donors' samples. The material sequenced was naive CXCR3+ CD8+ T cells from blood. Described subset: CD45RO-CCR7+CD27+CD95- naive CD8+ T cells expressing CXCR3 (TNR3+). The chain is built from TRBV11-2 and TRBJ2-1; the D gene TCRdb calls, TRBD1, cannot be checked with no DNA. The CDR3 spells CAVDPGTGVFGSYNEQFF. Together with reference TRBV11-2 and TRBJ2-1, the CDR3 gives the full variable domain: EAGVAQSPRYKIIEKRQSVAFWCNPISGHATLYWYQQILGQGPKLLIQFQNNGVVDDSQLPKDRFSAERLKGVDSTLKIQPAKLEDSAVYLCAVDPGTGVFGSYNEQFFGPGTRLTVL.